Here is one T cell receptor (beta chain) with its context. Its antigen is currently not known. The record has no base qualities; no much larger clone is one base away. The CDR3 measures 17 amino acids from cysteine to phenylalanine. CDR3 DNA only is kept here, 51 bases in frame from base 1. V sheds 0 bases and J sheds 1 base, leaving 14 bases between their ends. Via the germline V gene, CDR1 is MGHRA and CDR2 YSYEKL. The data belong to a study of OX40 agonist ivuxolimab in advanced cancers. In the study overall: Ivuxolimab, which targeted the costimulatory receptor OX40 (CD134), was an agonistic, fully human IgG2 monoclonal antibody. Intravenous ivuxolimab was administered to patients every 2 weeks at six dose levels: 0.01, 0.1, 0.3, 1.5, 3 and 10 mg/kg. Among the roughly 50 dose-escalation patients, about 20 had hepatocellular carcinoma, around 15 melanoma, 9 renal cell carcinoma and 9 head and neck cancer. The dose-escalation cohort was approximately 83% male with a mean age of about 65 years, ranging from 23 to 79. Prior anti-PD-1, anti-PD-L1 or anti-CTLA-4 therapy was permitted, and checkpoint inhibitors had been received by approximately 39% of dose-escalation patients. Partial responses occurred in three dose-escalation patients, of whom one had hepatocellular carcinoma and two had cutaneous melanoma. The purpose of peripheral TCRbeta sequencing was to test whether ivuxolimab changed TCR sequence diversity and led to clonal T-cell expansion. The paper covers the monotherapy dose-escalation part of the phase I ivuxolimab trial, which included N ≈ 57 patients.

The trial excluded patients who had a history of autoimmune disease or who were on systemic immunosuppression. Peripheral blood for TCR sequencing was collected from all dose cohorts at baseline, on cycle 4 day 1, and on cycle 7 day 1. The samples were taken from a phase I, first-in-human, multicenter, open-label dose-escalation trial of ivuxolimab. Adults with locally advanced or metastatic head and neck squamous cell, hepatocellular, melanoma or renal cell carcinoma were enrolled in the trial. Before TCR sequencing, CD4+ and CD8+ T cells were separately sorted from peripheral blood. Points the paper makes about the study in general: At doses from 0.1 to 3.0 mg/kg, clonal expansion was seen in both CD4+ and CD8+ blood T cells between baseline and week 6. Partial responders in the 0.1-3.0 mg/kg groups had among the lowest normalized peripheral clonal expansion, especially among CD8+ T cells. Antigen specificity was not determined for the clonally expanded peripheral T cells. Low levels of normalized T-cell clonal expansion were also shown by some nonresponding patients. After ivuxolimab, CD8+ T cells had more expanded clones than CD4+ T cells on average.

For sequencing of the TCRbeta CDR3 region, genomic DNA was extracted from the sorted cells. The immunoSEQ Assay was used to sequence the TCRbeta CDR3 regions. TCRdb re-hosts the immuneACCESS table, in-frame sequences only. Its copies lack some clones; in the studies checked, an unresolved V gene accounts for under half of them, and the cause for the rest is not known. The sample records about 13,000 clones, approximately 80% of which are singletons. The ten largest clones capture over 30% of the sample. The sequence links TRBV4-1 to TRBJ2-3, with no D gene named confidently. The sample here was CD4+ or CD8+ T cells sorted from blood, taken in a trial of the OX40 agonist ivuxolimab. The source of this sequence is an adult with an advanced solid tumor such as melanoma, head and neck, liver or kidney cancer. CDR3 sequence: CASSQDPHEFRTDTQYF. The DNA sequence reads TGCGCCAGCAGCCAAGATCCCCATGAATTTCGCACAGATACGCAGTATTTT.